One and the same sample provided the 21 T cell receptor beta chains below, sequenced in a study of CD8+CD57+ T cells in acquired aplastic anemia. CDR3 and TCR beta VDJ profiling relied on genomic DNA as the template. Using its own MiXCR run on the reads, TCRdb lists one record per CDR3 protein. The data hold tens of thousands of distinct CDR3 sequences, with around 80% observed a single time. Sample: sorted CD4+, CD8+, or CD8+CD57+ T cells (not recorded which) from PBMCs. These TCRs come from a human donor in good health, serving as a control.

This chain's CDR3 is CSVERAAGNFYEQYF. CDR3 in DNA: TGCAGCGTTGAGCGGGCGGCGGGGAACTTCTACGAGCAGTACTTC. The rearrangement links TRBV29-1 to TRBJ2-7, with a weak D call TRBD2 (6 bases). Germline CDR1 and CDR2: SQVTM and ANQGSEA. V gave up 3 bases and J gave up 3 bases, with 18 bases separating them. The CDR3 consists of 15 residues.

This clonotype was picked up a small number of times. The chain employs TRBV2 and TRBJ2-5; maybe TRBD2 (6 bases). Germline V lookup: CDR1 SNHLY, CDR2 FYNNEI. The CDR3 loop spans 14 amino acids. Trimming shortened V by 6 bases and J by 9 bases, and 20 bases separated the two germline ends. CDR3 sequence: CASSPNGEEGAQYF. CDR3 coding DNA: TGTGCCAGCAGCCCTAATGGGGAGGAAGGGGCCCAGTACTTC.

With respect to this clonotype: Mismatch with germline at one junction end may stem from a read error. The rearrangement uses TRBV7-3 and TRBJ1-1; TRBD1 matches 8 bases. The V gene's germline CDR1 is SGHTA and CDR2 FQGTGA. CDR3 length equals 14 residues. CDR3 in DNA: TGTGCCAGCAGCTACGACAGGGGTAACACTGAAGCTTCCTTT. Protein sequence: CASSYDRGNTEASF.

This chain links TRBV20-1 with TRBJ1-3; TRBD1 aligns across 10 bases. With V trimmed by 3 bases and J by 4 bases, 6 bases remained unmatched. There are 15 residues in the CDR3. Germline loops: CDR1 DFQATT, CDR2 SNEGSKA (reference sequence). CDR3 residues: CSASYDRGHGNTIYF. The CDR3 bases are TGCAGTGCTAGTTACGACAGGGGGCACGGAAACACCATATATTTT.

The genes are TRBV24-1 and TRBJ2-1, with TRBD1 identical over 8 bases. The CDR3 totals 13 residues. Germline V gives CDR1 KGHDR, CDR2 SFDVKD. The trim removed 6 bases at V and 9 bases at J, leaving 6 bases unmatched. CDR3 in DNA: TGTGCCACCAGTTTGACAGGGGTCGGTGAGCAGTTCTTC. Protein: CATSLTGVGEQFF.

The chain combines TRBV19 with TRBJ2-1; 7 nucleotides align to TRBD2. The CDR3 has 14 residues. Germline loops: CDR1 LNHDA, CDR2 SQIVND (reference sequence). V was clipped by 3 bases and J by 8 bases; unmatched bases: 7. The CDR3 loop reads CASSISAGVYEQFF. The CDR3 nucleotides are TGTGCCAGTAGTATCTCGGCGGGGGTGTATGAGCAGTTCTTC.

This clonotype was observed once. The chain links TRBV20-1 to TRBJ2-2, with TRBD1 as a possible D gene (5 bases). The V gene lost 0 bases and the J gene lost 5 bases, with 16 bases spanning the gap. CDR3 length: 16 residues. The germline V gene encodes CDR1 DFQATT and CDR2 SNEGSKA (reference sequence). The CDR3 reads CSARDPGAGLTGELFF. As DNA, the CDR3 is TGCAGTGCTAGAGATCCTGGGGCTGGCCTGACCGGGGAGCTGTTTTTT.

A note on this clonotype: This CDR3 is missing its conserved last phenylalanine or tryptophan, likely due to a read error. The rearrangement uses TRBV25-1 and TRBJ1-1; D might be TRBD1 (5 bases). The CDR3 has 13 amino acids. Trimming removed 5 bases at V and 1 base at J, with 8 bases between. Germline V gene sequence: CDR1 MGHDK, CDR2 SYGVNS. CDR3 DNA: TGTGCCAGCAGTAGGCAGGGGAACACTGAAGCTTTCTAT. It translates to CASSRQGNTEAFY.

By frequency in the sample, this clonotype is medium-sized. The junction does not match germline at one end; this may be a read error. The chain recombines TRBV4-3 with TRBJ2-7; D is ambiguous. CDR3 length: 14 residues. Germline values: CDR1 LGHNA, CDR2 YSLEER. CDR3 nucleotide sequence: TGCGCGAGCAACGGGCCCGAATTTTCCTACGAGCAGTACTTC. Protein: CASNGPEFSYEQYF.

This clonotype rates as medium-sized. V gene TRBV4-3 combines with J gene TRBJ2-1; possible D gene TRBD2, 6 bases. V shed 0 bases and J shed 10 bases, with 16 bases lying between them. There are 15 residues in the CDR3. Germline V gene lookup returns CDR1 LGHNA and CDR2 YSLEER. The CDR3, as DNA: TGCGCCAGCAGCCAAGATCGGGGTAGCGGAGGCGAGCAGTTCTTC. Protein: CASSQDRGSGGEQFF.

This clonotype was picked up one time. The chain joins TRBV7-2 to TRBJ1-1; D might be TRBD1 (6 bases). This CDR3 has 13 residues. V dropped 6 bases and J dropped 1 base, with 9 bases sitting between them. CDR1 SGHTA and CDR2 FQGNSA come from the germline V gene. The DNA for the CDR3 is TGTGCCAGCAGTTCGGACAGGAACACTGAAGCTTTCTTT. Protein sequence: CASSSDRNTEAFF.

This chain connects TRBV19 to TRBJ2-1; D gene unclear. Trimming took 3 bases from V and 5 from J, leaving 8 bases between them. CDR1 LNHDA and CDR2 SQIVND come from the germline V gene (reference sequence). The CDR3 has 13 amino acids. CDR3 sequence: CASSMDSNNEQFF. The CDR3 nucleotides read TGTGCCAGTAGTATGGATAGCAACAATGAGCAGTTCTTC.

V is TRBV25-1 and J is TRBJ1-3; weak D call: TRBD1 (6 bases). This CDR3 has 17 amino acids. V lost 6 bases to trimming and J lost 4 bases, with 22 bases between them. CDR1 is MGHDK, CDR2 SYGVNS, per germline. CDR3 region: CASSAPGRGDEGNTIYF. In DNA form, the CDR3 reads TGTGCCAGCAGCGCCCCGGGCAGGGGCGACGAGGGAAACACCATATATTTT.

The chain employs TRBV4-1 and TRBJ1-4, with D perhaps TRBD1 (6 bases). The CDR3 sequence is 14 residues long. V was pared by 0 bases and J by 7 bases, with 9 bases between. Germline V gives CDR1 MGHRA, CDR2 YSYEKL. The CDR3 is CASSQEPGVEKLFF. The CDR3 DNA reads TGCGCCAGCAGCCAAGAGCCAGGGGTTGAAAAACTGTTTTTT.

Only one count was recorded for this clonotype. V and J are TRBV10-2 and TRBJ2-1; no clear D. This CDR3 is built from 13 residues. Germline CDR1 is WSHSY and CDR2 is SAAADI. Trimming removed 8 bases at V and 9 bases at J, with 17 bases between. In nucleotides, the CDR3 is TGCGCCAGCCAAGATCCCGATTCGGGTGAGCAGTTCTTC. Amino acids: CASQDPDSGEQFF.

The chain uses TRBV12-3 or TRBV12-4 and TRBJ2-7, with 10 bases lining up with TRBD2. The CDR3 consists of 14 residues. Trimming cost V 3 bases and J 3 bases; bases outside gene matches: 2. CDR3 sequence (DNA): TGTGCCAGCAGTTTTAGGACTAGCGGCTACGAGCAGTACTTC. It is translated as CASSFRTSGYEQYF.

By proportion, this clonotype is medium-sized. The chain combines TRBV9 with TRBJ2-2, with TRBD1 identical over 9 bases. CDR3 length equals 15 residues. Germline loops: CDR1 SGDLS, CDR2 YYNGEE. V lost 4 bases to trimming and J lost 3 bases; unmatched junction nucleotides: 4. The CDR3 here is CASSSRTGDTGELFF. As DNA, the CDR3 is TGTGCCAGCAGCTCGAGGACAGGGGACACCGGGGAGCTGTTTTTT.

The V gene is TRBV7-1, the J gene TRBJ2-7; no definite D call. TRBV7-1 is filed as an ORF, its function uncertain. Trimming pared 3 bases from V and 1 base from J, leaving 7 bases between. CDR3 size: 13 residues. This CDR3 is CASSSPSSYEQYF. CDR3 bases: TGTGCCAGCAGCTCCCCCTCGTCCTACGAGCAGTACTTC.

Remarks on this clonotype: An end of the junction differs from the germline gene, which may be a read error. This chain connects TRBV7-2 to TRBJ2-2; D gene unclear. Germline CDR1 is SGHTA and CDR2 is FQGNSA. The CDR3 extends over 13 amino acids. The CDR3 sequence is CASSRPGTGELFF. CDR3 bases: TGCGCCAGCAGCCGTCCCGGGACCGGGGAGCTGTTTTTT.

This clonotype was found a few times. The chain employs TRBV20-1 and TRBJ2-3; the D is unclear. The CDR3 is 13 amino acids. Germline-derived CDR1 and CDR2 are DFQATT and SNEGSKA (reference sequence). Trimming shortened V by 2 bases and J by 2 bases, and 8 bases separated the two germline ends. CDR3 DNA sequence: TGCAGTGCTAGACAGCCCAACACAGATACGCAGTATTTT. Its translation is CSARQPNTDTQYF.

The chain uses TRBV19 and TRBJ1-5, with TRBD1 matching over 7 bases. The CDR3 covers 15 residues. V shed 4 bases, J shed 3 bases, and the junction held 6 bases outside the gene matches. Per the germline V gene, CDR1 is LNHDA and CDR2 is SQIVND (reference sequence). The CDR3 DNA reads TGTGCCAGTAGTACAGGGACAGTTAACAATCAGCCCCAGCATTTT. This translates into CASSTGTVNNQPQHF.